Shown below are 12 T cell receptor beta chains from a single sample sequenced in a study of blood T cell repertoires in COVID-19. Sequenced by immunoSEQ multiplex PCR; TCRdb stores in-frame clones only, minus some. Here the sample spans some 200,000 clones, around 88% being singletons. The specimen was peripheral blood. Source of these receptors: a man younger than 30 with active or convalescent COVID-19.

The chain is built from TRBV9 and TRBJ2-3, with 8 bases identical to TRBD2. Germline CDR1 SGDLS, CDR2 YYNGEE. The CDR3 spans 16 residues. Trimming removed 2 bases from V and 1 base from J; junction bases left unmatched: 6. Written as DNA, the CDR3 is TGTGCCAGCAGCGTTTTAGCGGGACACGGCACAGATACGCAGTATTTT. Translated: CASSVLAGHGTDTQYF. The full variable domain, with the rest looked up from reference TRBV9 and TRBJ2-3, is DSGVTQTPKHLITATGQRVTLRCSPRSGDLSVYWYQQSLDQGLQFLIQYYNGEERAKGNILERFSAQQFPDLHSELNLSSLELGDSALYFCASSVLAGHGTDTQYFGPGTRLTVL.

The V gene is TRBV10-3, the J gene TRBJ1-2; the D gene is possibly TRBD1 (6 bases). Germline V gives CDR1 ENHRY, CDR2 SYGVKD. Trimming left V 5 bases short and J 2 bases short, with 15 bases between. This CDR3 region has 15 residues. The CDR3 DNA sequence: TGTGCCATCAGTAGCTCATCAGGGGAAAACTATGGCTACACCTTC. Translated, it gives CAISSSSGENYGYTF.

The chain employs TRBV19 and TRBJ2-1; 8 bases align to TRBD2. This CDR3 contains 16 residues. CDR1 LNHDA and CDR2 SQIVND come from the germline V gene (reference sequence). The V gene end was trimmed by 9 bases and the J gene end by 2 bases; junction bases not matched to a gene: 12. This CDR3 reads CASSRLASKAYNEQFF. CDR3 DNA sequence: TGTGCCAGCAGCCGACTAGCGTCGAAAGCCTACAATGAGCAGTTCTTC. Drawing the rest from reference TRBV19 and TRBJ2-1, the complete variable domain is DGGITQSPKYLFRKEGQNVTLSCEQNLNHDAMYWYRQDPGQGLRLIYYSQIVNDFQKGDIAEGYSVSREKKESFPLTVTSAQKNPTAFYLCASSRLASKAYNEQFFGPGTRLTVL.

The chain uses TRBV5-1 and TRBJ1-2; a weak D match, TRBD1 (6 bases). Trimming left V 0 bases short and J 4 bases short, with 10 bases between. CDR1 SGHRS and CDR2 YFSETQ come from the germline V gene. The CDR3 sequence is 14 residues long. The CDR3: CASSLGQVLYGYTF. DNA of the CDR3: TGCGCCAGCAGCTTGGGACAGGTCCTCTATGGCTACACCTTC. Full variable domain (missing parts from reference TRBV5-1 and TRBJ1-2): KAGVTQTPRYLIKTRGQQVTLSCSPISGHRSVSWYQQTPGQGLQFLFEYFSETQRNKGNFPGRFSGRQFSNSRSEMNVSTLELGDSALYLCASSLGQVLYGYTFGSGTRLTVV.

Here the CDR3 reads CASSTAGPAGGTFRTDTQYF. CDR3 nucleotide sequence: TGTGCCAGCAGCACAGCCGGGCCAGCGGGAGGGACCTTTCGCACAGATACGCAGTATTTT. The chain carries TRBV4-2 and TRBJ2-3; 10 nucleotides match TRBD2. The CDR3 totals 20 residues. The V segment lost 5 bases and the J segment 1 base; nucleotides outside the gene matches: 18. Germline V gene sequence: CDR1 LGHNA, CDR2 YNFKEQ.

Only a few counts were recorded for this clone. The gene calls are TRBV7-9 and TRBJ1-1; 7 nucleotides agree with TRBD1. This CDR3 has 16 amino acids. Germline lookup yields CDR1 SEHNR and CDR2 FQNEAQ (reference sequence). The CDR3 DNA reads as TGTGGCGTTCTAATTACAGGGGTCTCCTGGAACACTGAAGCTTTCTTT. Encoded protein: CGVLITGVSWNTEAFF.

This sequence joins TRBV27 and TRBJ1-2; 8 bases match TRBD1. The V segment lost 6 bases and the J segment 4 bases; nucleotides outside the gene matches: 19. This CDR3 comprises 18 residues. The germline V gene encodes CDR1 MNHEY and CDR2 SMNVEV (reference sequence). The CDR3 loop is CASRRPGQDLVGAYGYTF. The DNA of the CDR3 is TGTGCCAGCAGGAGGCCGGGACAGGACCTAGTAGGGGCCTATGGCTACACCTTC.

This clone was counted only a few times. CDR3 in amino acids: CASSREPPGQGGYEQYF. The DNA of the CDR3 is TGTGCCAGCAGCCGAGAACCACCGGGACAGGGGGGTTACGAGCAGTACTTC. The V call is TRBV4-2, the J call TRBJ2-7; TRBD1 aligns across 11 bases. The V and J ends lost 4 bases and 4 bases, in that order; junction bases with no gene match: 12. Per the germline V gene, CDR1 is LGHNA and CDR2 is YNFKEQ. This CDR3 is 17 amino acids long.

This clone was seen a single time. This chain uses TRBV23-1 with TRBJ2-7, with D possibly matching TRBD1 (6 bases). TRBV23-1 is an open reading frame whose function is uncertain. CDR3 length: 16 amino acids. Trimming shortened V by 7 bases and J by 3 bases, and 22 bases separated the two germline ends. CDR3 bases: TGCGCCAGCACCCAGTCGCGTGGGGACAAAAACTACGAGCAGTACTTC. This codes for CASTQSRGDKNYEQYF.

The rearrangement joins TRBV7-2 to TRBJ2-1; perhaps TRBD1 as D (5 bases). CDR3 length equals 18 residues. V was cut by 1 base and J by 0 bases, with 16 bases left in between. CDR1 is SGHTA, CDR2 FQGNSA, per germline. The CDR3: CASSLVGTGPPSYNEQFF. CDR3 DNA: TGTGCCAGCAGCTTAGTCGGTACAGGTCCTCCCTCCTACAATGAGCAGTTCTTC.

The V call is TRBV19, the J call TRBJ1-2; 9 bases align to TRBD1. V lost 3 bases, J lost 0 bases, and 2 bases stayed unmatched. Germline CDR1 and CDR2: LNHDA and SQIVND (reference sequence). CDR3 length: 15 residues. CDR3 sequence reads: CASSIRTGANYGYTF. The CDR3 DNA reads TGTGCCAGTAGTATCCGGACAGGGGCTAACTATGGCTACACCTTC. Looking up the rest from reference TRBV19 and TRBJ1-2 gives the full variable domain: DGGITQSPKYLFRKEGQNVTLSCEQNLNHDAMYWYRQDPGQGLRLIYYSQIVNDFQKGDIAEGYSVSREKKESFPLTVTSAQKNPTAFYLCASSIRTGANYGYTFGSGTRLTVV.

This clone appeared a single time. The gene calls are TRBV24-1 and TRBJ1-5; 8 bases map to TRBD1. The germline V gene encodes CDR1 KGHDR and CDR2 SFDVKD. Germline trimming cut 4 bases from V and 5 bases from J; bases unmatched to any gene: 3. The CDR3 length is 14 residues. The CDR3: CATSDPTGDQPQHF. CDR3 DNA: TGTGCCACCAGTGACCCGACAGGGGATCAGCCCCAGCATTTT.